This T cell receptor (beta chain) is drawn from a study of cytomegalovirus exposure and HLA in healthy donors. Findings and limits, study-wide: Upon later analysis, HLA-associated TCR beta chains proved more clonally expanded than other, equally common chains. The study put some 150 TCR beta chains on its list as cytomegalovirus-associated.

The CDR3 covers 16 residues. J gave up 7 bases and V 4 bases, and 14 bases lay outside the gene matches. Germline V lookup: CDR1 SGHTA, CDR2 FQGNSA. PCR employed 60 Vbeta and 13 Jbeta primers. Some clones are missing from TCRdb's copy, which holds only in-frame ones; the method was immunoSEQ multiplex PCR. The sample lists around 70,000 clones, about 81% occurring once. Comments on this clone: Its antigen is still unknown.

The chain has TRBV7-2 and TRBJ1-2, with 8 bases fitting TRBD1. The receptor was derived from a man in his 70s in good health and CMV-seronegative. The sequenced sample was PBMCs. The CDR3: CASSSLGARGRSGYTF. In DNA, the CDR3 is TGTGCCAGCAGCTCACTGGGGGCCAGGGGGCGAAGTGGCTACACCTTC.